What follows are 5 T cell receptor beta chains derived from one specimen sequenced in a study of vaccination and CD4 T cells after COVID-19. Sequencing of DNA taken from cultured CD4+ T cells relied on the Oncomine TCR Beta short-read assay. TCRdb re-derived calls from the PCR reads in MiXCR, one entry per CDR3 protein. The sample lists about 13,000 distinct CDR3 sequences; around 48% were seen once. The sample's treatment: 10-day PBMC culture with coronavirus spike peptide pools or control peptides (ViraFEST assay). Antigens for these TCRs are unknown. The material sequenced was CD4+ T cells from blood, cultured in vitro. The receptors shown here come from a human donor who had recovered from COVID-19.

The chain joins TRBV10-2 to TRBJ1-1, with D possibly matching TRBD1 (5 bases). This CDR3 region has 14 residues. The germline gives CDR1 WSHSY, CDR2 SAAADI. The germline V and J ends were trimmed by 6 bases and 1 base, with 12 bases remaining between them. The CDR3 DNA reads TGCGCCAGCAGGGGCCCAACAGGGAACACTGAAGCTTTCTTT. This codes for CASRGPTGNTEAFF.

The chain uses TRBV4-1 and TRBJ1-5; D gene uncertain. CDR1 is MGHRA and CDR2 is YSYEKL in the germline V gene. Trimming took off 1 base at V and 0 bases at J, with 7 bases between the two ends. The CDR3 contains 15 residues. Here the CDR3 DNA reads TGCGCCAGCAGCCAAGGTCTAGATAGCAATCAGCCCCAGCATTTT. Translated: CASSQGLDSNQPQHF.

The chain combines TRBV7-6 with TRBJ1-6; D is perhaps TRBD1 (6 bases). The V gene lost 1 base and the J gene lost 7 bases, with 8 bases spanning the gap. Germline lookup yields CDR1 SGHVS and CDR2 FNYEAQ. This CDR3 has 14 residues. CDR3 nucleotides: TGTGCCAGCAGCTTAGACAGGGTAAATTCACCCCTCCACTTT. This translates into CASSLDRVNSPLHF.

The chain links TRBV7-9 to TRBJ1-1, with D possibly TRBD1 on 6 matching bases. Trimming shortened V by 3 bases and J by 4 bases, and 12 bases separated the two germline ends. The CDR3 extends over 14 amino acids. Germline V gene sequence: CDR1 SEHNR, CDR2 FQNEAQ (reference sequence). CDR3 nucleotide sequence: TGTGCCAGCAGCTTCAGGGAGGGGGTCACTGAAGCTTTCTTT. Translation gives CASSFREGVTEAFF.

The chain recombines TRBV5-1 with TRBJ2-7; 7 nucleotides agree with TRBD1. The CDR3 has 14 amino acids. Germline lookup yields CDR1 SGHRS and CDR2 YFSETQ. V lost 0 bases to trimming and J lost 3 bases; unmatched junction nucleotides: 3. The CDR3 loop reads CASSLVGGGYEQYF. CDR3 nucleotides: TGCGCCAGCAGCTTGGTAGGGGGCGGCTACGAGCAGTACTTC.